Following are 22 T cell receptor beta chains from one sample sequenced in a study of T cell responses to AZD1222 COVID-19 vaccine listed by TCRdb under 2021. Library generation was performed with the immunoSEQ multiplex PCR assay. The immuneACCESS repertoire file appears here via TCRdb, limited to in-frame rearrangements. These files lack a portion of the clones; in checked studies, under half of the deficit traces to unresolved V genes, and the cause of the others is not known. The sample table records about 130,000 clones; more than 70% of these occur just once. The top ten clones comprise roughly 1.4% of the sample. The time point tag for this specimen amounts to: baseline before first vaccination. The source was peripheral blood, collected on day 0 of AZD1222 vaccination. Receptor source: an adult in good health.

CDR3 sequence reads: CASSFGGATEAFF. The DNA for the CDR3 is TGTGCCAGCAGCTTTGGGGGGGCCACTGAAGCTTTCTTT. The gene calls are TRBV11-3 and TRBJ1-1, with D possibly matching TRBD1 (6 bases). Germline V gives CDR1 SGHNT, CDR2 YENEEA. The length of the CDR3 is 13 residues. V lost 3 bases to trimming and J lost 4 bases, with 9 bases between them. Full variable domain (remainder filled in from reference TRBV11-3 and TRBJ1-1): EAGVVQSPRYKIIEKKQPVAFWCNPISGHNTLYWYLQNLGQGPELLIRYENEEAVDDSQLPKDRFSAERLKGVDSTLKIQPAELGDSAVYLCASSFGGATEAFFGQGTRLTVV.

J is TRBJ1-4 and V is TRBV2; D is possibly TRBD1 (5 bases). This CDR3 spans 15 amino acids. Per the germline V gene, CDR1 is SNHLY and CDR2 is FYNNEI. V lost 5 bases and J lost 1, with 11 bases in between. This CDR3 is CASSIGVETNEKLFF. CDR3 nucleotides: TGTGCCAGCAGTATAGGGGTGGAAACTAATGAAAAACTGTTTTTT. Filled out from reference TRBV2 and TRBJ1-4, the complete variable domain reads EPEVTQTPSHQVTQMGQEVILRCVPISNHLYFYWYRQILGQKVEFLVSFYNNEISEKSEIFDDQFSVERPDGSNFTLKIRSTKLEDSAMYFCASSIGVETNEKLFFGSGTQLSVL.

This sequence joins TRBV4-1 and TRBJ2-7; 12 bases match TRBD1. Germline assignment: CDR1 MGHRA and CDR2 YSYEKL. The V and J ends lost 6 bases and 4 bases, in that order; junction bases with no gene match: 7. The CDR3 loop spans 15 amino acids. The chain's CDR3 is CASRRGQGARYEQYF. In DNA form, the CDR3 reads TGCGCCAGCAGAAGGGGACAGGGGGCGCGGTACGAGCAGTACTTC.

The V call is TRBV29-1, the J call TRBJ1-1, with D unclear. Trimming removed 4 bases at V and 5 bases at J, with 11 bases between. The CDR3 has 12 residues. Germline V CDR1 and CDR2: SQVTM, ANQGSEA. The CDR3: CSVGQPGTEAFF. The CDR3 DNA is TGCAGCGTTGGTCAGCCGGGGACTGAAGCTTTCTTT.

Notes on this clone: At one of its ends the junction is not consistent with the germline gene, which may arise from a read error. This sequence joins TRBV6-6 and TRBJ1-1; D call uncertain. Germline V gives CDR1 MNHNY, CDR2 SVGAGI (reference sequence). CDR3 size: 12 residues. CDR3 nucleotides: TGTGCCATCCAGTTAATGGCCACCGGTGGGGACTTT. Residues: CAIQLMATGGDF.

V is TRBV5-1 and J is TRBJ2-5; D perhaps matches TRBD1 (5 bases). Looked up from germline, CDR1 is SGHRS and CDR2 is YFSETQ. The CDR3 spans 14 residues. Trimming cost V 4 bases and J 0 bases, with 10 bases left between them. DNA for the CDR3: TGCGCCAGCAGCGCACTGACAGACCAAGAGACCCAGTACTTC. Residues: CASSALTDQETQYF.

The chain couples TRBV24-1 to TRBJ1-5; possibly TRBD1 for D (6 bases). The germline V gene encodes CDR1 KGHDR and CDR2 SFDVKD. This CDR3 spans 17 amino acids. V was clipped by 5 bases and J by 0 bases, with 16 bases between them. CDR3 DNA sequence: TGTGCCACCAGTGGCGAGGGACAAGCTTATAGCAATCAGCCCCAGCATTTT. Translated: CATSGEGQAYSNQPQHF.

The chain has TRBV2 and TRBJ2-7, with D unresolved. In germline, CDR1 is SNHLY, CDR2 FYNNEI. The germline V and J ends were trimmed by 8 bases and 4 bases, with 9 bases remaining between them. The CDR3 has 11 residues. The CDR3 nucleotides read TGTGCCAGCCTCCTTTTGTACGAGCAGTACTTC. Its translation is CASLLLYEQYF.

This chain uses TRBV11-3 with TRBJ2-3, with TRBD2 identical over 9 bases. Germline CDR1 is SGHNT and CDR2 is YENEEA. This CDR3 spans 14 amino acids. The V segment lost 1 base and the J segment 14 bases; nucleotides outside the gene matches: 10. The CDR3 DNA reads as TGTGCCAGCAGCTTAGGATCGGTTAGCGGGGGAATGTATTTT. It codes for CASSLGSVSGGMYF.

This chain connects TRBV19 to TRBJ1-1; no clear D gene. Per germline, CDR1 LNHDA and CDR2 SQIVND (reference sequence). V was cut by 0 bases and J by 1 base, with 6 bases left in between. This CDR3 region has 14 residues. The CDR3 protein is CASSIERRNTEAFF. CDR3 DNA: TGTGCCAGTAGTATAGAACGTAGGAACACTGAAGCTTTCTTT. Full variable domain (rest looked up from reference TRBV19 and TRBJ1-1): DGGITQSPKYLFRKEGQNVTLSCEQNLNHDAMYWYRQDPGQGLRLIYYSQIVNDFQKGDIAEGYSVSREKKESFPLTVTSAQKNPTAFYLCASSIERRNTEAFFGQGTRLTVV.

J is TRBJ2-5 and V is TRBV4-2, with TRBD1 identical over 7 bases. The germline V gene encodes CDR1 LGHNA and CDR2 YNFKEQ. J lost 2 bases, V lost 3 bases, and 3 bases had no gene match. This CDR3 has 14 residues. The CDR3 sequence: CASSQGTAQETQYF. The CDR3 nucleotides read TGTGCCAGCAGCCAGGGGACAGCACAAGAGACCCAGTACTTC.

This chain's CDR3 is CASSVDLAGAYEQYF. CDR3 nucleotide sequence: TGTGCCAGCAGCGTAGATCTAGCGGGAGCCTACGAGCAGTACTTC. The chain links TRBV3-1 (or the pseudogene TRBV3-2) to TRBJ2-7; 10 nucleotides line up with TRBD2. With V trimmed by 5 bases and J by 2 bases, 6 bases remained unmatched. The CDR3 runs to 15 residues. Germline CDR1 and CDR2: LGHDT and YNNKEL (reference sequence).

The chain couples TRBV6-1 to TRBJ2-1; 8 bases match TRBD2. The V and J ends lost 1 base and 5 bases, in that order; junction bases with no gene match: 10. The CDR3 contains 17 residues. Germline loops: CDR1 MNHNS, CDR2 SASEGT. This CDR3 is CASSEGWKLAGNNEQFF. The DNA of the CDR3 is TGTGCCAGCAGTGAAGGGTGGAAGCTAGCGGGTAACAATGAGCAGTTCTTC.

The chain joins TRBV25-1 to TRBJ2-3; 11 bases align to TRBD2. Trimming took 7 bases from V and 4 from J; bases not matched to a gene: 4. Germline CDR1 MGHDK, CDR2 SYGVNS. This CDR3 spans 14 amino acids. CDR3: CASNLAGGPDTQYF. For the CDR3, the DNA is TGTGCCAGCAACCTAGCGGGAGGACCAGATACGCAGTATTTT.

This chain joins TRBV12-5 and TRBJ1-3, with D hard to call. V was clipped by 1 base and J by 2 bases, with 9 bases between them. CDR1 and CDR2 from the germline V gene are LGHNT and FRNRAP. This CDR3 comprises 15 residues. This CDR3 is CASGLGGIPGNTIYF. CDR3 nucleotide sequence: TGTGCTAGTGGTTTGGGTGGTATACCTGGAAACACCATATATTTT.

CDR3 sequence reads: CASSDTGSRPYEQYF. DNA of the CDR3: TGTGCCAGCAGCGATACAGGGAGTCGACCCTACGAGCAGTACTTC. V is TRBV7-2 and J is TRBJ2-7; a weak D match, TRBD1 (6 bases). This CDR3 is 15 amino acids long. Germline values: CDR1 SGHTA, CDR2 FQGNSA. With 5 bases removed from V and 2 bases from J, the gap between germline ends came to 16 bases.

DNA of the CDR3: TGTGCCAGCAGCTCACAGACAGGCCCTCTCCCTGAAGCTTTCTTT. Translated: CASSSQTGPLPEAFF. This chain joins TRBV9 and TRBJ1-1; perhaps TRBD1 as D (6 bases). Germline V gene lookup returns CDR1 SGDLS and CDR2 YYNGEE. The CDR3 length is 15 residues. V was pared by 4 bases and J by 6 bases, with 19 bases between.

The chain combines TRBV27 with TRBJ1-1; perhaps TRBD1 as D (5 bases). CDR3 size: 15 residues. Trimming cost V 2 bases and J 1 base, with 11 bases left between them. Germline CDR1 reads MNHEY; CDR2 reads SMNVEV (reference sequence). CDR3 in amino acids: CASSLLGAGNTEAFF. The CDR3 DNA reads as TGTGCCAGCAGTTTACTAGGGGCCGGGAACACTGAAGCTTTCTTT.

This chain connects TRBV11-3 to TRBJ1-1; 9 nucleotides agree with TRBD1. V trimming: 3 bases; J trimming: 0 bases; junction bases outside the gene matches: 14. This CDR3 is built from 19 residues. Looked up from germline, CDR1 is SGHNT and CDR2 is YENEEA. The CDR3 coding sequence is TGTGCCAGCAGCTTGGACACCGGGACAGGGTTTCGGTTGAACACTGAAGCTTTCTTT. Its translation is CASSLDTGTGFRLNTEAFF.

This sequence joins TRBV18 and TRBJ1-1; TRBD1 is a possible D gene (5 bases). Trimming took off 0 bases at V and 3 bases at J, with 11 bases between the two ends. This CDR3 comprises 15 residues. Germline CDR1 is KGHSH and CDR2 is LQKENI. CDR3 sequence (DNA): TGTGCCAGCTCACCACCGTCAGGGTCGTACACTGAAGCTTTCTTT. Its protein is CASSPPSGSYTEAFF.

The V and J genes are TRBV27 and TRBJ2-7; 8 nucleotides line up with TRBD2. V shed 3 bases, J shed 2 bases, and the junction held 3 bases outside the gene matches. The CDR3 runs to 14 residues. The germline CDR1 and CDR2 sequences are MNHEY and SMNVEV (reference sequence). The CDR3 is CASSFGGGTYEQYF. The CDR3 bases are TGTGCCAGCAGTTTCGGCGGGGGGACCTACGAGCAGTACTTC.

The gene calls are TRBV25-1 and TRBJ2-7, with 7 bases matching TRBD2. Trimming at V came to 3 bases and at J to 9 bases, leaving 2 bases not matched to a gene. The CDR3 runs 11 residues. Germline V gene sequence: CDR1 MGHDK, CDR2 SYGVNS. The CDR3 coding sequence is TGTGCCAGCAGTGAGGGGGGGGTGCAGTACTTC. Its protein is CASSEGGVQYF.